This T cell receptor beta chain is drawn from a study of T cells in localized non-small cell lung cancer. Assay: immunoSEQ multiplex PCR; the TCRdb copy retains only in-frame clones and omits some. The repertoire holds 100,000 to 150,000 clones, with more than 70% as singletons. On this clone: What it recognizes is unknown.

The CDR3 loop spans 14 amino acids. Trimming cost V 3 bases and J 12 bases, with 19 bases left between them. CDR1 is SGHDT, CDR2 YYEEEE, per germline. Points from the study as a whole: Heterogeneity stays possible, as sequencing covered only one tumor region.

This TCR was sampled from a female donor at least 60 years old with stage I lung adenocarcinoma. V gene TRBV5-6 combines with J gene TRBJ2-1, with TRBD1 as a possible D gene (5 bases). The material sequenced was peripheral blood, taken before any cancer treatment. The CDR3 protein is CASSWTMQGFRQFF. DNA for the CDR3: TGTGCCAGCAGCTGGACAATGCAGGGTTTTAGGCAGTTCTTC.